This is a list of T cell receptor beta chains from one sample in a study of PD-1 blockade in mismatch repair-deficient tumors. Data came from immunoSEQ multiplex PCR; TCRdb stores just in-frame clones and leaves some out. The sample holds under 50,000 clones, roughly 83% seen once. Sample: PBMCs, taken around 40 weeks after starting pembrolizumab. These receptors all stem from an adult with mismatch repair-deficient cancer. Both conserved end residues are part of each CDR3. A D gene is named only where the DNA matches it firmly. Some rows have no size entry. The others give once, few or many, or a class for an expanded clone.

V gene	clone size	J gene	D gene	CDR3 DNA	CDR3 protein
TRBV29-1	few	TRBJ2-7	TRBD1	TGCAGCGTTGAACGACAGGGTTCCTACGAGCAGTACTTC	CSVERQGSYEQYF
TRBV5-1	.	TRBJ1-2	TRBD1	TGCGCCAGCAGCGCTACAGGGGAGAGCTATGGCTACACCTTC	CASSATGESYGYTF
TRBV5-1	.	TRBJ1-1	TRBD1	TGCGCCAGCAGCTTAACGACAGGGATGACTGAAGCTTTCTTT	CASSLTTGMTEAFF
TRBV27	.	TRBJ2-7	TRBD2	TGTGCCAGCAGTCCCCTCCTTACTAGCGGCTCCTACGAGCAGTACTTC	CASSPLLTSGSYEQYF
TRBV5-1	.	TRBJ2-2	.	TGCGCCAGCAGCTTGTCGGGGGACAACACCGGGGAGCTGTTTTTT	CASSLSGDNTGELFF
TRBV7-8	.	TRBJ2-1	TRBD2	TGTGCCAGCAGCTTATACGAGACTAGCGGGAGTCGAAATGAGCAGTTCTTC	CASSLYETSGSRNEQFF
TRBV11-2	.	TRBJ2-3	TRBD2	TGTGCCAGCAGCCTCTCTAGCGGGAGAGCCACAGATACGCAGTATTTT	CASSLSSGRATDTQYF
TRBV5-1	.	TRBJ2-5	.	TGCGCCAGCAGCTTAAGACAGAACCAAGAGACCCAGTACTTC	CASSLRQNQETQYF
TRBV28	.	TRBJ1-2	.	TGTGCCAGCAGGCCCGGACAGTACTATGGCTACACCTTC	CASRPGQYYGYTF
TRBV7-9	.	TRBJ2-2	.	TGTGCCAGCAGCTTAGAAATCGGGGTAAAGACCGGGGAGCTGTTTTTT	CASSLEIGVKTGELFF
TRBV9	.	TRBJ2-7	TRBD1	TGTGCCAGCAGCACAGGCCCCTCCGGGACAGGGGACAACGAGCAGTACTTC	CASSTGPSGTGDNEQYF
TRBV4-2	.	TRBJ2-7	TRBD2	TGTGCCAGCAGCCAACAACCTATGACTAGCGGGAGGGGGTCCTACGAGCAGTACTTC	CASSQQPMTSGRGSYEQYF
TRBV7-3	.	TRBJ1-2	.	TGTGCCAGCAGCTTAATAAATGGCTACACCTTC	CASSLINGYTF
TRBV28	few	TRBJ1-3	TRBD1	TGTGCCAGCACCCGGGACAGGGGAAACACCATATATTTT	CASTRDRGNTIYF
TRBV19	.	TRBJ2-7	TRBD1	TGTGCCAGTAGTATCCGGGACAGGGGGACCTACGAGCAGTACTTC	CASSIRDRGTYEQYF
TRBV2	.	TRBJ1-5	.	TGTGCCAGCAGTGAGGTAGGGGGTTATAGCAATCAGCCCCAGCATTTT	CASSEVGGYSNQPQHF
TRBV28	.	TRBJ1-1	TRBD1	TGTGCCAGCAGTTTGGGACAGGCGAACACTGAAGCTTTCTTT	CASSLGQANTEAFF
TRBV9	.	TRBJ2-5	TRBD2	TGTGCCAGCAGCGTAGGGGCTAGCGGGATACAAGAGACCCAGTACTTC	CASSVGASGIQETQYF
TRBV5-7	.	TRBJ2-7	TRBD1	TGTGCCAGCAGCTCGCGGACAGGGAGAAGGTCCTACGAGCAGTACTTC	CASSSRTGRRSYEQYF
TRBV19	.	TRBJ1-2	.	TGTGCCAGTACCGAACTCGGGGATTTCTATGGCTACACCTTC	CASTELGDFYGYTF
TRBV7-6	.	TRBJ2-7	.	TGTGCCAGCAGCTCTCCGGGACTCACCTACGAGCAGTACTTC	CASSSPGLTYEQYF
TRBV5-8	.	TRBJ1-2	TRBD1	TGTGCCAGCAGCCCGGGACAGGGAGGCTATGGCTACACCTTC	CASSPGQGGYGYTF
TRBV14	.	TRBJ2-2	TRBD2	TGTGCCAGCAGCCAAGGGCCGGGGAGGGCCGGCGGGGAGCTGTTTTTT	CASSQGPGRAGGELFF
TRBV7-3	.	TRBJ2-2	.	TGTGCCAGCAGCCCGCCTGGGGGGTCGACCACCGGGGAGCTGTTTTTT	CASSPPGGSTTGELFF
TRBV6-6	.	TRBJ2-2	TRBD1	TGTGCCAGCAGTTGGGGGACAGGGGACGACACCGGGGAGCTGTTTTTT	CASSWGTGDDTGELFF
TRBV5-8	.	TRBJ2-7	TRBD2	TGTGCCAGCAACGAGGGACTAGCGGACTCCTACGAGCAGTACTTC	CASNEGLADSYEQYF
TRBV7-2	.	TRBJ2-1	TRBD1	TGTGCCAGCAGGGACCGGGACAGGGTACGGAGTGAGCAGTTCTTC	CASRDRDRVRSEQFF
TRBV7-8	.	TRBJ2-2	.	TGTGCCAGCAGCTTAGTCGTATTCTACTTCCAATCGGGCACCGGGGAGCTGTTTTTT	CASSLVVFYFQSGTGELFF
TRBV19	.	TRBJ2-2	TRBD2	TGTGCCAGTAGATGGGGCCTAGCGGCGAACACCGGGGAGCTGTTTTTT	CASRWGLAANTGELFF
TRBV7-2	.	TRBJ2-2	.	TGTGCCAGCAGCTTAGTCGTGGGAGGTCCCGGGGAGCTGTTTTTT	CASSLVVGGPGELFF
TRBV2	.	TRBJ1-4	TRBD1	TGTGCCAGCACCAAAACAGGGGTTAATGAAAAACTGTTTTTT	CASTKTGVNEKLFF
TRBV30	.	TRBJ2-3	TRBD2	TGTGCCTGGAGTAAAAGGACTAGTGGTACGAATACGCAGTATTTT	CAWSKRTSGTNTQYF
TRBV6-1	.	TRBJ1-5	TRBD1	TGTGCCAGCAGTGAGGGTTGGAGGGGGCGAAATCAGCCCCAGCATTTT	CASSEGWRGRNQPQHF